This T cell receptor beta chain was sequenced in a study of T cells after yellow fever vaccination. Study outcomes and limitations: The secondary response showed a weaker magnitude and a faster peak, day 5 versus 15.

This clonotype has a handful of counts. Its antigen is undetermined. The CDR3 has 15 amino acids. Trimming removed 8 bases from V and 6 bases from J; junction bases left unmatched: 15. Germline-derived CDR1 and CDR2 are MNHEY and SVGAGI. TCRdb reprocessed the 5' RACE reads via MiXCR and lists one record per CDR3 protein. Of some 300,000 distinct CDR3 sequences in the sample, roughly 3.5% were seen once. This specimen was PBMCs, taken on the day of the yellow fever booster vaccination. This receptor was obtained from a man aged 18 to 30 who received the YFV17D yellow fever vaccine. The chain is built from TRBV6-5 and TRBJ1-2, with 7 positions matching TRBD1. The CDR3 loop is CASCNGPGTANGYTF. The CDR3 nucleotides are TGTGCCAGCTGCAACGGGCCCGGGACAGCAAATGGCTACACCTTC.